This record looks at one T cell receptor beta chain sequence and its context. No antigen is known for it. V was pared by 4 bases and J by 0 bases, with 13 bases between. The CDR3 contains 16 residues. Per germline, CDR1 LGHNA and CDR2 YNFKEQ. Primers: 60 Vbeta forward and 13 Jbeta reverse. Assay: immunoSEQ multiplex PCR; the TCRdb copy retains only in-frame clones and omits some. The repertoire consists of 270,000 or so clones, with 75% to 90% occurring once and the leading ten covering 3.5% to 4.5%. The data stem from a study of cytomegalovirus exposure and HLA in healthy donors. Regarding the study as a whole: Evidence from a later analysis indicated that most CMV-associated TCR beta chains looked HLA-restricted. Most of the TCR beta V segments (in an earlier analysis) were productive either about 90% or about 30% of the time.

Donors counted as nominally healthy when sampled, yet unrecorded immune exposures were likely. The receptor's source is a man aged 35-49 years in good health and CMV-seropositive. The sequenced material came from PBMCs. The chain couples TRBV4-2 to TRBJ2-1, with D possibly being TRBD1 (5 bases). CDR3 coding DNA: TGTGCCAGCAGCCCCCGAATAGACAGCTCCTACAATGAGCAGTTCTTC. This gives the protein CASSPRIDSSYNEQFF.